Shown below are 13 T cell receptor beta chains from a single sample sequenced in a study of T-cell memory formation after mild COVID-19. TCRdb called the 5' RACE reads again in MiXCR, with one record for every CDR3 protein. The sample records about 410,000 distinct CDR3 sequences, 20% to 30% being singletons. Sample: PBMCs or a T cell subset sorted from them (not recorded which). These receptors came from an adult woman who had mild COVID-19 (a few samples of this study predate the infection). Cell type and time point are not known.

This clonotype has a handful of counts. This sequence joins TRBV4-3 and TRBJ2-1; D not certain. The CDR3 loop spans 16 amino acids. The V end lost 0 bases, the J end lost 12 bases, and 21 bases lay between the germline ends. Germline lookup yields CDR1 LGHNA and CDR2 YSLEER. The CDR3 coding sequence is TGCGCCAGCAGCCAAGATTCGCAGGACCCACCTCTGGGGCAGTTCTTC. It translates to CASSQDSQDPPLGQFF.

This clonotype was found a few times. The V gene is TRBV5-1, the J gene TRBJ2-1, with D unresolved. CDR1 is SGHRS and CDR2 is YFSETQ in the germline V gene. Trimming took off 4 bases at V and 0 bases at J, with 14 bases between the two ends. There are 16 residues in the CDR3. The CDR3 nucleotides read TGCGCCAGCAGCCCGCCGCGGATGAGCTCCTACAATGAGCAGTTCTTC. It yields the protein CASSPPRMSSYNEQFF.

The table lists this clonotype with a few counts. The V and J genes are TRBV4-1 and TRBJ2-5, with unresolved D. Per the germline V gene, CDR1 is MGHRA and CDR2 is YSYEKL. Trimming shortened V by 0 bases and J by 13 bases, and 15 bases separated the two germline ends. This CDR3 comprises 13 residues. The CDR3 DNA is TGCGCCAGCAGCCAAGATCGGAGAACTCGACTGTACTTC. It is translated as CASSQDRRTRLYF.

V gene TRBV13 combines with J gene TRBJ1-5; D unresolved. This CDR3 has 14 amino acids. Germline V gene lookup returns CDR1 PRHDT and CDR2 FYEKMQ (reference sequence). V lost 0 bases to trimming and J lost 4 bases, with 7 bases between them. CDR3 sequence: CASSLGRWNQPQHF. CDR3 bases: TGTGCCAGCAGCTTAGGTAGGTGGAATCAGCCCCAGCATTTT.

The chain links TRBV15 to TRBJ2-2; D unclear. V dropped 0 bases and J dropped 1 base, with 3 bases sitting between them. Germline V gives CDR1 LNHNV, CDR2 YYDKDF (reference sequence). The CDR3 is 14 residues long. Here the CDR3 reads CATSREWNTGELFF. The CDR3 bases are TGTGCCACCAGCAGAGAATGGAACACCGGGGAGCTGTTTTTT.

This CDR3 is CASSPPVTGTYNEQFF. In DNA form, the CDR3 reads TGTGCCAGCAGCCCCCCGGTGACAGGGACCTACAATGAGCAGTTCTTC. V gene TRBV3-1 combines with J gene TRBJ2-1, with 7 bases that match TRBD1. CDR1 is LGHDT and CDR2 is YNNKEL in the germline V gene (reference sequence). With 4 bases clipped from V and 2 bases from J, the junction kept 8 bases outside the gene matches. The CDR3 runs to 16 residues.

This chain links TRBV12-3 or TRBV12-4 with TRBJ1-1, with 7 bases lining up with TRBD1. The J segment lost 1 base and the V segment lost 6 bases, leaving 11 bases of the junction unmatched. This CDR3 has 16 residues. CDR3 sequence: CASRPGTAGGNTEAFF. The CDR3 region has the DNA TGTGCCAGCAGACCCGGGACAGCCGGAGGGAACACTGAAGCTTTCTTT.

The CDR3: CASSPREGGELFF. The CDR3 nucleotides are TGTGCCAGCAGCCCGCGGGAGGGCGGGGAGCTGTTTTTT. This chain links TRBV7-2 with TRBJ2-2; TRBD2 matches at 9 bases. CDR1 and CDR2 (germline): SGHTA, FQGNSA. The CDR3 length is 13 residues. V was pared by 5 bases and J by 7 bases, with 2 bases of the junction left unmatched.

This clonotype was observed a few times. The chain recombines TRBV10-2 with TRBJ1-1, with D possibly being TRBD1 (6 bases). V shed 0 bases and J shed 4 bases, with 9 bases lying between them. This CDR3 comprises 14 residues. Germline lookup yields CDR1 WSHSY and CDR2 SAAADI. The CDR3: CASSESGGLTEAFF. CDR3 DNA: TGCGCCAGCAGTGAGTCGGGGGGGCTCACTGAAGCTTTCTTT.

This clonotype was seen a handful of times. The chain employs TRBV25-1 and TRBJ1-1, with D unresolved. This CDR3 is built from 13 residues. V dropped 11 bases and J dropped 1 base, with 14 bases sitting between them. Germline loops: CDR1 MGHDK, CDR2 SYGVNS. The CDR3 loop is CAAGVGTNTEAFF. CDR3 coding DNA: TGTGCCGCCGGGGTGGGTACGAACACTGAAGCTTTCTTT.

Here the CDR3 DNA reads TGTGCCAGCAGCCGACTAGCGGGGAACCAAGAGACCCAGTACTTC. Protein: CASSRLAGNQETQYF. The chain couples TRBV6-1 to TRBJ2-5; TRBD2 agrees at 11 bases. The CDR3 has 15 residues. The V segment lost 6 bases and the J segment 0 bases; nucleotides outside the gene matches: 3. From germline, CDR1 is MNHNS and CDR2 SASEGT.

V gene TRBV24-1 combines with J gene TRBJ2-1; 7 bases are a match to TRBD2. CDR1 KGHDR and CDR2 SFDVKD come from the germline V gene. The CDR3 contains 16 residues. The V segment lost 2 bases and the J segment 0 bases; nucleotides outside the gene matches: 3. The DNA for the CDR3 is TGTGCCACCAGTGATTCGAGGACTAGCTCCTACAATGAGCAGTTCTTC. This codes for CATSDSRTSSYNEQFF.

The gene calls are TRBV29-1 and TRBJ1-2; 8 bases match TRBD1. The CDR3 consists of 13 residues. The ends lost 6 bases at V and 4 bases at J; junction bases unmatched: 7. Looked up from germline, CDR1 is SQVTM and CDR2 is ANQGSEA. CDR3 sequence (DNA): TGCAGCGTCTTGGACAGGGTGGCCTATGGCTACACCTTC. This encodes CSVLDRVAYGYTF.